The 28 T cell receptor beta chains presented below share a single source sample, sequenced in a study of T cells in Graves' hyperthyroidism and ophthalmopathy. RNA transcripts served as the template for amplifying TCR beta CDR3 regions. The study used the HTBI primer set for a first-round RT-PCR of the TCR CDR3. TCRdb reanalysed the multiplex PCR reads using MiXCR and keeps one entry per CDR3 protein. The data hold some 200,000 distinct CDR3 sequences, with 17% observed a single time. Specimen: blood. These receptors were collected from a woman aged 45 to 65 with Graves' hyperthyroidism.

As for this clonotype: Being one base from a much bigger clone, this may be a read error. The chain recombines TRBV3-1 with TRBJ2-7, with D perhaps assigned TRBD1 or TRBD2 (5 bases each). Germline CDR1 and CDR2: LGHDT and YNNKEL (reference sequence). This CDR3 region has 15 residues. The chain's CDR3 is CASSLFGTSGYEQCF. In DNA form, the CDR3 reads TGTGCCAGCAGTTTATTTGGGACCAGTGGCTACGAGCAGTGCTTC.

This clonotype showed up many times. The CDR3 reads CASSLAPKGNEQFF. The CDR3 DNA reads TGTGCCAGCAGCTTGGCCCCTAAAGGCAATGAGCAGTTCTTC. J is TRBJ2-1 and V is TRBV7-9, with D hard to call. Between the trimmed V and J ends, which lost 3 bases and 6 bases, there was a span of 12 bases. The germline V gene has CDR1 SEHNR and CDR2 FQNEAQ (reference sequence). This CDR3 region has 14 residues. Together with reference TRBV7-9 and TRBJ2-1, the CDR3 gives the full variable domain: DTGVSQNPRHKITKRGQNVTFRCDPISEHNRLYWYRQTLGQGPEFLTYFQNEAQLEKSRLLSDRFSAERPKGSFSTLEIQRTEQGDSAMYLCASSLAPKGNEQFFGPGTRLTVL.

The sample holds many counts of this clonotype. The genes are TRBV12-3 or TRBV12-4 and TRBJ2-3, with 9 bases identical to TRBD2. CDR3 size: 16 residues. V lost 6 bases to trimming and J lost 0 bases; unmatched junction nucleotides: 7. CDR3 residues: CASRPLAGVSTDTQYF. Here the CDR3 DNA reads TGTGCCAGCAGGCCCTTAGCGGGGGTTAGCACAGATACGCAGTATTTT.

This chain connects TRBV28 to TRBJ2-7; TRBD2 agrees at 8 bases. Looked up from germline, CDR1 is MDHEN and CDR2 is SYDVKM. The CDR3 consists of 15 residues. The V gene end was trimmed by 8 bases and the J gene end by 1 base; junction bases not matched to a gene: 10. CDR3 loop: CASWSSGHNSYEQYF. CDR3 nucleotides: TGTGCCAGCTGGTCTAGCGGGCATAATTCCTACGAGCAGTACTTC.

This clonotype was observed many times. This chain links TRBV5-1 with TRBJ1-4; D remains unclear. Germline CDR1 is SGHRS and CDR2 is YFSETQ. Trimming removed 4 bases at V and 6 bases at J, with 13 bases between. CDR3 length: 14 amino acids. CDR3 coding DNA: TGCGCCAGCAGCCTACAAGGTCGGGATGAAAAACTGTTTTTT. Amino acids: CASSLQGRDEKLFF.

This clonotype came up many times. V is TRBV28 and J is TRBJ1-2; no firm D call. CDR3 length: 14 residues. The germline gives CDR1 MDHEN, CDR2 SYDVKM. Trimming stripped 2 bases from V and 0 bases from J, with 7 bases between. CDR3 region: CASSLGSANYGYTF. The CDR3 DNA follows: TGTGCCAGCAGTTTAGGATCCGCTAACTATGGCTACACCTTC.

On this clonotype itself: A much bigger clone sits one base away, suggesting this may be a read error. The rearrangement joins TRBV12-3 or TRBV12-4 to TRBJ2-1, with 10 bases identical to TRBD1. J gave up 10 bases and V 3 bases, and 9 bases lay outside the gene matches. This CDR3 has 15 residues. The CDR3 DNA reads as TGTGCCAGCAGTTTCAGACAGGGGGCTTCCTACGAGCAGTTCTTC. Its translation: CASSFRQGASYEQFF.

This clonotype has ten or more counts. The J gene is TRBJ2-1, the V gene TRBV7-3; TRBD2 agrees at 7 bases. Trimming cost V 1 base and J 9 bases; bases outside gene matches: 15. The CDR3 is made up of 17 amino acids. In germline, CDR1 is SGHTA, CDR2 FQGTGA. CDR3 amino acids: CASSLSSPGLKGFEQFF. The DNA of the CDR3 is TGTGCCAGCAGCTTAAGCAGTCCGGGACTAAAAGGATTTGAGCAGTTCTTC.

This chain connects TRBV24-1 to TRBJ2-3; the D is unclear. The CDR3 loop spans 16 amino acids. V was pared by 4 bases and J by 0 bases, with 13 bases between. Germline CDR1 KGHDR, CDR2 SFDVKD. In nucleotides, the CDR3 is TGTGCCACCAGTGACCCCACAAGCATTAGCACAGATACGCAGTATTTT. It encodes CATSDPTSISTDTQYF.

In its sample, this clonotype was seen a few times. The chain links TRBV19 to TRBJ1-1; 8 positions agree with TRBD1. CDR1 LNHDA and CDR2 SQIVND come from the germline V gene (reference sequence). The V and J ends lost 4 bases and 1 base, in that order; junction bases with no gene match: 5. The CDR3 is 15 residues long. The CDR3, as DNA: TGTGCCAGTAGTACAAAGGACAGGGCGAACACTGAAGCTTTCTTT. It codes for CASSTKDRANTEAFF.

This clonotype was picked up many times. V usage is TRBV7-9 and J usage is TRBJ1-2; D is ambiguous. This CDR3 contains 12 residues. Deletions cut 7 bases from V and 3 bases from J, with 9 bases between. Germline loops: CDR1 SEHNR, CDR2 FQNEAQ (reference sequence). The CDR3 sequence is CASTTKDYGYTF. The CDR3 nucleotides read TGTGCCAGCACCACAAAGGACTATGGCTACACCTTC.

Points on this clonotype: A junction end diverges from the germline sequence, so it may reflect a read error. The rearrangement links TRBV6-2 or TRBV6-3 to TRBJ2-7; either TRBD1 or TRBD2 may supply D (5 bases each). The germline gives CDR1 MNHEY, CDR2 SVGEGT. This CDR3 region has 14 residues. The CDR3 DNA reads TGTGCCAGCAGCCTTTTGGGGGTTACCTACAAGCAGTACTTC. Its protein product is CASSLLGVTYKQYF.

This clonotype showed up just a few times. The chain has TRBV15 and TRBJ2-1; 8 positions match TRBD2. Germline V gives CDR1 LNHNV, CDR2 YYDKDF (reference sequence). V gave up 1 base and J gave up 15 bases; unmatched junction bases: 11. The CDR3 has 14 residues. CDR3 sequence (DNA): TGTGCCACCAGCAGAGTCGTAGCGGGAATCCAAAGGTTCTTC. Protein product: CATSRVVAGIQRFF.

The chain links TRBV15 to TRBJ1-5, with D possibly TRBD1 on 5 matching bases. Germline V gene sequence: CDR1 LNHNV, CDR2 YYDKDF (reference sequence). The CDR3 length is 14 residues. V lost 0 bases and J 8 bases, leaving 11 bases between the germline ends. Written as DNA, the CDR3 is TGTGCCACCAGCAGAGATGGGGGGATCAAGCCCCAGCATTTT. Amino acid sequence: CATSRDGGIKPQHF. The entire variable domain, with the rest obtained from reference TRBV15 and TRBJ1-5, is as follows: DAMVIQNPRYQVTQFGKPVTLSCSQTLNHNVMYWYQQKSSQAPKLLFHYYDKDFNNEADTPDNFQSRRPNTSFCFLDIRSPGLGDTAMYLCATSRDGGIKPQHFGDGTRLSIL.

This clonotype has a handful of counts. The V call is TRBV27, the J call TRBJ2-1; D possibly corresponds to TRBD2 (6 bases). The CDR3 runs 14 residues. Germline V gives CDR1 MNHEY, CDR2 SMNVEV (reference sequence). Trimming stripped 6 bases from V and 2 bases from J, with 11 bases between. CDR3 protein: CASRRLGPYNEQFF. As DNA, the CDR3 is TGTGCCAGCAGAAGACTAGGCCCCTACAATGAGCAGTTCTTC.

At least ten counts were recorded for this clonotype. V gene TRBV28 combines with J gene TRBJ1-1, with D perhaps matching TRBD1 (6 bases). V was trimmed by 8 bases and J by 2 bases, leaving 24 bases between them. This CDR3 has 17 amino acids. The germline V gene has CDR1 MDHEN and CDR2 SYDVKM. CDR3 in DNA: TGTGCCAGCCCCTCCCGGCTAGGGGGTGGGGGAAACACTGAAGCTTTCTTT. Its translation: CASPSRLGGGGNTEAFF.

The J gene is TRBJ2-2, the V gene TRBV24-1; D possibly corresponds to TRBD2 (6 bases). The ends were cut back, 7 bases at V and 5 bases at J, with 13 bases in the middle. The CDR3 is 14 residues long. Germline V gene lookup returns CDR1 KGHDR and CDR2 SFDVKD. Here the CDR3 reads CATRQDGGTGELFF. The CDR3 coding sequence is TGTGCCACCAGACAGGACGGGGGTACCGGGGAGCTGTTTTTT.

This clonotype has ten or more counts. The chain couples TRBV20-1 to TRBJ2-7; a possible D gene is TRBD2 (6 bases). The CDR3 length is 16 residues. Trimming left V 0 bases short and J 4 bases short, with 19 bases between. Germline-derived CDR1 and CDR2 are DFQATT and SNEGSKA (reference sequence). In DNA form, the CDR3 reads TGCAGTGCTAGAGACGCGAGGGGAGGAACTACTTACGAGCAGTACTTC. This sequence encodes CSARDARGGTTYEQYF.

A few counts support this clonotype. CDR3 sequence (DNA): TGTGCCAGCAGTTTCCCAGCCTGGGCAGGGGGTAGTAACATTCAGTACTTC. Protein sequence: CASSFPAWAGGSNIQYF. The V call is TRBV28, the J call TRBJ2-4, with 7 bases lining up with TRBD1. V was clipped by 3 bases and J by 7 bases; unmatched bases: 15. The CDR3 is made up of 17 amino acids. The germline CDR1 and CDR2 sequences are MDHEN and SYDVKM.

This clonotype has more than one count but fewer than ten. This sequence joins TRBV5-1 and TRBJ2-3, with D possibly TRBD2 on 6 matching bases. V was trimmed by 6 bases and J by 4 bases, leaving 18 bases between them. Germline CDR1 is SGHRS and CDR2 is YFSETQ. CDR3 length equals 15 residues. CDR3 nucleotides: TGCGCCAGCAAAGCCCAGGAGGGAGCCCCAGATACGCAGTATTTT. This codes for CASKAQEGAPDTQYF.

This clonotype was recorded many times. J is TRBJ1-1 and V is TRBV29-1; 9 nucleotides align to TRBD1. Unmatched junction bases numbered 5, after V lost 6 bases and J lost 3 bases. The V gene's germline CDR1 is SQVTM and CDR2 ANQGSEA. This CDR3 comprises 13 residues. DNA for the CDR3: TGCAGCGTCACCGGGACAGGGTACACTGAAGCTTTCTTT. Protein sequence: CSVTGTGYTEAFF.

Of note for this clonotype: A read error may be the cause here, since a much bigger clone is one base away. The V gene is TRBV29-1, the J gene TRBJ1-2, with D possibly TRBD1 on 5 matching bases. Trimming pared 4 bases from V and 5 bases from J, leaving 14 bases between. The CDR3 runs 13 residues. From germline, CDR1 is SQVTM and CDR2 ANQGSEA. The CDR3 DNA follows: TGCAGCGTTGGTCACGGGGACGTGTATGGCTACACCTTC. Translated: CSVGHGDVYGYTF.

At least ten counts were recorded for this clonotype. The CDR3: CASSQGQAVFGYTF. The CDR3 DNA reads TGTGCCAGCAGCCAAGGACAAGCTGTCTTTGGCTACACCTTC. The V gene is TRBV3-1, the J gene TRBJ1-2; D remains ambiguous. CDR3 size: 14 residues. V was clipped by 1 base and J by 7 bases, with 13 bases between them. CDR1 LGHDT and CDR2 YNNKEL come from the germline V gene (reference sequence).

The rearrangement joins TRBV5-4 to TRBJ2-7, with D possibly called TRBD1 or TRBD2 (6 bases each). CDR3 size: 16 residues. Trimming shortened V by 4 bases and J by 0 bases, and 17 bases separated the two germline ends. Germline-derived CDR1 and CDR2 are SGHNT and YYREEE (reference sequence). CDR3 protein: CASSPGTRRGSYEQYF. In DNA, the CDR3 is TGTGCCAGCAGCCCCGGGACTCGCAGGGGCTCCTACGAGCAGTACTTC.

This clonotype came up many times. The chain recombines TRBV20-1 with TRBJ2-1; 12 bases match TRBD2. The CDR3 covers 14 residues. The V gene end was trimmed by 3 bases and the J gene end by 4 bases; junction bases not matched to a gene: 1. The germline V gene has CDR1 DFQATT and CDR2 SNEGSKA (reference sequence). The CDR3 is CSARGLAGYNEQFF. CDR3 coding DNA: TGCAGTGCTAGGGGACTAGCGGGTTACAATGAGCAGTTCTTC.

This clonotype was seen ten or more times. The rearrangement links TRBV30 to TRBJ1-1, with 7 bases identical to TRBD1. Losses at the gene ends were 4 bases for V and 10 bases for J; bases not matched to a gene: 9. The CDR3 totals 12 residues. Germline CDR1 GTSNPN, CDR2 SVGIG (reference sequence). The DNA for the CDR3 is TGTGCCTGGACAACAGGGGCAAGGGGAGCTTTCTTT. It is translated as CAWTTGARGAFF.

The chain recombines TRBV29-1 with TRBJ1-2, with unresolved D. V was pared by 0 bases and J by 7 bases, with 9 bases between. The germline V gene encodes CDR1 SQVTM and CDR2 ANQGSEA. This CDR3 region has 12 residues. The CDR3 loop reads CSVEDPGPGYTF. The CDR3 nucleotides are TGCAGCGTTGAAGATCCGGGCCCTGGCTACACCTTC.

This clonotype was detected a few times. V and J are TRBV5-1 and TRBJ1-5; TRBD1 matches 8 bases. V was pared by 4 bases and J by 1 base, with 4 bases of the junction left unmatched. The CDR3 sequence is 15 residues long. Germline lookup yields CDR1 SGHRS and CDR2 YFSETQ. The CDR3 is CASSPTGDSNQPQHF. The CDR3 nucleotides are TGCGCCAGCAGCCCGACAGGGGACAGCAATCAGCCCCAGCATTTT.